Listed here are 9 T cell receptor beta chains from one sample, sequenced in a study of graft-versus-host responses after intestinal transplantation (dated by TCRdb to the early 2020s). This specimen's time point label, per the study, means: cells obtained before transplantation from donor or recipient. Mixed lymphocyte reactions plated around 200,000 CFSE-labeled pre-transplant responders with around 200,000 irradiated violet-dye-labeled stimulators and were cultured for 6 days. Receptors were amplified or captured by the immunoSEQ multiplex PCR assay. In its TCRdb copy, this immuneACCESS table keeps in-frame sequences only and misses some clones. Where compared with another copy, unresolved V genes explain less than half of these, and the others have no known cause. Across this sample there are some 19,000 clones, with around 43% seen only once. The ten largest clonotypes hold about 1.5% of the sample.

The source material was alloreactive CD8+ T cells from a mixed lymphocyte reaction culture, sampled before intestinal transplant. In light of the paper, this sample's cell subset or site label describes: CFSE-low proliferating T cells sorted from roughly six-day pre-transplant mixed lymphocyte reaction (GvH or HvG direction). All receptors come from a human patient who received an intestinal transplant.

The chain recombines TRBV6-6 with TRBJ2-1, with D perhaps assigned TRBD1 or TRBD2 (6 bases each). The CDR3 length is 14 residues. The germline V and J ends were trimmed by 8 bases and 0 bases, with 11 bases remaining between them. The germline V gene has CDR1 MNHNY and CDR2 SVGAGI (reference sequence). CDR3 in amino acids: CASRRGPSYNEQFF. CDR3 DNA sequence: TGTGCCAGCCGACGGGGGCCCTCCTACAATGAGCAGTTCTTC.

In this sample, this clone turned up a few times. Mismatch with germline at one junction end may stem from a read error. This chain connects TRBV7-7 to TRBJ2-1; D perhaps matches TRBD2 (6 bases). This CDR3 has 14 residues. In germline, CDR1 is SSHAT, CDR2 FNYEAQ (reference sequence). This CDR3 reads CASSPGAGKYEQFF. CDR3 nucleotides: TGTGCTAGCAGCCCTGGGGCGGGAAAGTATGAGCAGTTCTTC.

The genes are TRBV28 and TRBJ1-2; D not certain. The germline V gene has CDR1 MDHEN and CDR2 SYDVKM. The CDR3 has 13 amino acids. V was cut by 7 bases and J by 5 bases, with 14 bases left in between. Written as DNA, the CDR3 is TGTGCCAGCAAGAGGGTCCCCCATTATGGCTACACCTTC. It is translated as CASKRVPHYGYTF.

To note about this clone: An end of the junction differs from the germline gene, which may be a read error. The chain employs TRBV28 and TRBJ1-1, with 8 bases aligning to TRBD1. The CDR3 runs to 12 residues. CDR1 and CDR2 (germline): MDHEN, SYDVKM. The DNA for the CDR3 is TGTGCCAGCAGGTTATTGACAGGGGCGGCTTTCTTT. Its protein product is CASRLLTGAAFF.

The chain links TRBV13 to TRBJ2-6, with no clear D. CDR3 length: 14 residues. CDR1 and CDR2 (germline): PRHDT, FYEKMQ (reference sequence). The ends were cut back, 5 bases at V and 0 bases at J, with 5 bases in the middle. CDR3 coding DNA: TGTGCCAGCAGCCCGGCCTCTGGGGCCAACGTCCTGACTTTC. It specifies CASSPASGANVLTF.

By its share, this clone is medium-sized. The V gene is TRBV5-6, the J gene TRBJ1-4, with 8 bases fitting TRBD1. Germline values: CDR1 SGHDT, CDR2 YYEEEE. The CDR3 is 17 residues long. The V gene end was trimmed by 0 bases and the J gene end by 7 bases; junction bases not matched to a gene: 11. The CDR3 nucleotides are TGTGCCAGCAGCTTGGCGGGACAGGATCCGGGGGGTGAAAAACTGTTTTTT. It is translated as CASSLAGQDPGGEKLFF.

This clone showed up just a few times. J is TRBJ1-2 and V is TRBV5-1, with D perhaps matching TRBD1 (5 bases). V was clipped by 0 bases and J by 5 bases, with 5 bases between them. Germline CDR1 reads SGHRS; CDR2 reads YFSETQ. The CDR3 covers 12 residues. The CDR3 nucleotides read TGCGCCAGCAGCTTGGAGGGGTATGGCTACACCTTC. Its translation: CASSLEGYGYTF. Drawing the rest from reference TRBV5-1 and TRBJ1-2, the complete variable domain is KAGVTQTPRYLIKTRGQQVTLSCSPISGHRSVSWYQQTPGQGLQFLFEYFSETQRNKGNFPGRFSGRQFSNSRSEMNVSTLELGDSALYLCASSLEGYGYTFGSGTRLTVV.

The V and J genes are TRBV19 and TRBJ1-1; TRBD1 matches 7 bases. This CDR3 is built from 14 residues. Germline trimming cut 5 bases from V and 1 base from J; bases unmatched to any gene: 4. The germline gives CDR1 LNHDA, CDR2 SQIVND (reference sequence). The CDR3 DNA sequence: TGTGCCAGTAGTCCTTACAGGGGGAACACTGAAGCTTTCTTT. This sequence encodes CASSPYRGNTEAFF.

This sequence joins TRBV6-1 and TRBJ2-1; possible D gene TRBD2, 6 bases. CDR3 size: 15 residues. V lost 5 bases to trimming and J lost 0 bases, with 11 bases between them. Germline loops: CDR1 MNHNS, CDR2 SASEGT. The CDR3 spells CASSWAGSSYNEQFF. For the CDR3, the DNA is TGTGCCAGCAGTTGGGCGGGGAGCTCCTACAATGAGCAGTTCTTC.